This T cell receptor (beta chain) emerged from a study of liver allograft versus peripheral blood T cells. On the study more broadly: Within transplanted livers, the T cell receptor repertoires were examined and compared against the repertoires present in the peripheral blood of liver transplant recipients.

Study-wide results and caveats: The authors reported that T cell receptor repertoires inside liver allografts differed from those in peripheral blood.

The V gene's germline CDR1 is WSHSY and CDR2 SAAADI. The germline V and J ends were trimmed by 7 bases and 3 bases, with 13 bases remaining between them. The CDR3 has 14 residues. Worth noting for this clonotype: Its antigen is unknown.

TCRdb re-derived calls from the reads in MiXCR, one entry per CDR3 protein. The sample contains several thousand distinct CDR3 sequences, around 16% of which appear only once. The chain recombines TRBV10-2 with TRBJ1-3; D perhaps matches TRBD1 (5 bases). The receptor comes from a human patient who had a liver transplant. Certain T cells may be donor cells from the graft. CDR3 sequence (DNA): TGCGCCAGCATGCAGGGTTTCGGTGGAAACACCATATATTTT. Translated, it gives CASMQGFGGNTIYF.